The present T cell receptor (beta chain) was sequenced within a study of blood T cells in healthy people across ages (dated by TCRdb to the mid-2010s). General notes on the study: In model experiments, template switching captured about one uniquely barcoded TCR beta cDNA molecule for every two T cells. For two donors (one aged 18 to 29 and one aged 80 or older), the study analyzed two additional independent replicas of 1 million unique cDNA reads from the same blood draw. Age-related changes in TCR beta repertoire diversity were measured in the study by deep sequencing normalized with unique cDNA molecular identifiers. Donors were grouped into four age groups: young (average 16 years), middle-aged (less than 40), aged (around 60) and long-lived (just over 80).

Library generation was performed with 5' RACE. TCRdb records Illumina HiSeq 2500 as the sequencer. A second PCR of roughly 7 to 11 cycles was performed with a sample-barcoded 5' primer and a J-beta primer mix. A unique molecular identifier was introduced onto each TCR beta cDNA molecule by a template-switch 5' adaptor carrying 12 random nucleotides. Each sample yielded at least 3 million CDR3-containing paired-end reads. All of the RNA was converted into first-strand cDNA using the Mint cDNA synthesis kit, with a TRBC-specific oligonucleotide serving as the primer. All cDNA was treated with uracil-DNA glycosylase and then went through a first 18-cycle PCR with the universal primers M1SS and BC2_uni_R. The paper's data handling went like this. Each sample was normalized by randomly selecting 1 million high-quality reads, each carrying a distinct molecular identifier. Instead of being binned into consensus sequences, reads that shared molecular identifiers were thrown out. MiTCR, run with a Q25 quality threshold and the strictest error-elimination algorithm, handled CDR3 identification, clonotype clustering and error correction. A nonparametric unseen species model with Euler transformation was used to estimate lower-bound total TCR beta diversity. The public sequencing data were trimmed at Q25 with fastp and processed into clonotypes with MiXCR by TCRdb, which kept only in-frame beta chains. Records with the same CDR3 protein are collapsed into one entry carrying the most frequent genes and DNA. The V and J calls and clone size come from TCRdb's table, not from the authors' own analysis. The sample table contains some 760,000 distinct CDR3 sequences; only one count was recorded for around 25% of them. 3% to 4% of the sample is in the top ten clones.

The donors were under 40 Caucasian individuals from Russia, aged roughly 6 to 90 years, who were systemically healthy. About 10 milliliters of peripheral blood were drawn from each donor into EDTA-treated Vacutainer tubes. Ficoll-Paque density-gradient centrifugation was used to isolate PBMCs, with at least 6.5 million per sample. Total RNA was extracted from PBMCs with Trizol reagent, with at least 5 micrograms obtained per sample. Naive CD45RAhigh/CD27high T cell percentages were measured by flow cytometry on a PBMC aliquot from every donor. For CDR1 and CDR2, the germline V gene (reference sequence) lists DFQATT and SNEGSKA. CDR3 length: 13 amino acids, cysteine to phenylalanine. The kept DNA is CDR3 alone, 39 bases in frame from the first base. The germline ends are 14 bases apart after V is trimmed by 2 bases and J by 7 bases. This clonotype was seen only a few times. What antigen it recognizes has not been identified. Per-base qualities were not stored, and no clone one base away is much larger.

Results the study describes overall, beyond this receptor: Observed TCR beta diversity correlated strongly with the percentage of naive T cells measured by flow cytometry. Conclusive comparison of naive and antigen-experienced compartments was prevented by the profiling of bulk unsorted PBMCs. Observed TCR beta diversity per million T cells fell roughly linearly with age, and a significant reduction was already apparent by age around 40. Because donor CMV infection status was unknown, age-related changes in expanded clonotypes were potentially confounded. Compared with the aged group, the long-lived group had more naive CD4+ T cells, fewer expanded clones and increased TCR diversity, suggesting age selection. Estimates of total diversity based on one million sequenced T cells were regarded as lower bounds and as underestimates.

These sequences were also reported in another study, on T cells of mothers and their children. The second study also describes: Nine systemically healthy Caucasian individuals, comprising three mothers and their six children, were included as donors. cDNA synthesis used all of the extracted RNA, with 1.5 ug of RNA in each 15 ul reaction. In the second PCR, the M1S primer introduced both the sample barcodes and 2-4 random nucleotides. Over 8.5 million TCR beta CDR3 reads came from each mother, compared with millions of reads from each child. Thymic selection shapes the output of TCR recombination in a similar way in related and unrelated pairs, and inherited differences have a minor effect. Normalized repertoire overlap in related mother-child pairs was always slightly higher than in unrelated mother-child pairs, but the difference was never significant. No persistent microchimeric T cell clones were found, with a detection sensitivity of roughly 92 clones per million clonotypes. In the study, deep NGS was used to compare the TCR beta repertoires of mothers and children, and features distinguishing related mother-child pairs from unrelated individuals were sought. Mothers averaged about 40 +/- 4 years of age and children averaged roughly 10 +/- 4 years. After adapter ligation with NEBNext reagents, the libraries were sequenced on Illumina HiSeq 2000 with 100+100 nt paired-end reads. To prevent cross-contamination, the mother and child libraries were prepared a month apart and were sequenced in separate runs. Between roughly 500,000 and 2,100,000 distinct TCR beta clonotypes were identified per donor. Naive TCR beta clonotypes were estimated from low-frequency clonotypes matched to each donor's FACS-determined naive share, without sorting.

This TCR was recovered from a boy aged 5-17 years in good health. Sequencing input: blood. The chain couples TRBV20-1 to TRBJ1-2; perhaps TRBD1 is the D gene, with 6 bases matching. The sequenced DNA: TGCAGTGCTAGAAAGGGGGGGAGGGGTGGCTACACCTTC. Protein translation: CSARKGGRGGYTF.